Sequencing of this T cell receptor (beta chain) was carried out in a study of cytotoxic CD8 clonotypes in ibrutinib-treated CLL. A remark on this clone: Its antigen is unidentified.

Broader study findings: Sustained-remission and progressing patients had unequal sampling times. Once treatment began, public clonotypes, which were uncommon, contracted or stayed stable.

Only in-frame clones appear in the TCRdb table, and some are missing; sequencing was by immunoSEQ multiplex PCR. In the table there are some 140,000 clones, about 79% of which are singletons. The sample in question was PBMCs, obtained after 12 months of ibrutinib treatment. The sequence was obtained from a human donor with chronic lymphocytic leukemia.

In nucleotides, the CDR3 is TGTGCCAGCAGTTTACCCACTAGCGGTAAGAGCAATGAGCAGTTCTTC. Translation gives CASSLPTSGKSNEQFF. The rearrangement links TRBV27 to TRBJ2-1, with TRBD2 identical over 8 bases. Germline CDR1 reads MNHEY; CDR2 reads SMNVEV (reference sequence). CDR3 length: 16 residues. V was clipped by 2 bases and J by 6 bases; unmatched bases: 9.